The 6 T cell receptor beta chains presented below share a single source sample, sequenced in a study of blood T cell repertoires in COVID-19. The table came from immunoSEQ multiplex PCR; TCRdb's copy has only in-frame clones and leaves some out. The sample lists about 240,000 clones; 86% were seen once. Sequencing was performed on peripheral blood. Every receptor here comes from a man in his 60s with acute or convalescent COVID-19.

The chain joins TRBV11-2 to TRBJ2-1; tentatively, D is TRBD2 (6 bases). V was trimmed by 5 bases and J by 0 bases, leaving 11 bases between them. The CDR3 totals 15 residues. From germline, CDR1 is SGHAT and CDR2 FQNNGV. The CDR3 DNA follows: TGTGCCAGCAGCCCGATGACTAGCTCCTACAATGAGCAGTTCTTC. Residues: CASSPMTSSYNEQFF.

Note on this clone: The sample has other DNA sequences that encode this CDR3 too. The rearrangement links TRBV30 to TRBJ1-5; TRBD1 matches 11 bases. V lost 3 bases and J lost 7; bases outside the gene matches: 2. The CDR3 runs 13 residues. In germline, CDR1 is GTSNPN, CDR2 SVGIG (reference sequence). CDR3 DNA: TGTGCCTGGAGGGGACAGGGGGGACAGCCCCAGCATTTT. Protein: CAWRGQGGQPQHF.

This clone appeared once. Germline is not matched at one junction end, which may reflect a read error. V and J are TRBV7-7 and TRBJ2-5; 9 nucleotides align to TRBD2. This CDR3 comprises 16 residues. Germline assignment: CDR1 SSHAT and CDR2 FNYEAQ (reference sequence). CDR3 sequence reads: CASSLIGAGGQETQYF. In DNA form, the CDR3 reads TGTGCTAGCAGCTTAATAGGGGCGGGAGGGCAAGAGACCCAGTACTTC.

The V and J genes are TRBV24-1 and TRBJ2-1; TRBD1 might be the D (6 bases). The ends were cut back, 1 base at V and 9 bases at J, with 15 bases in the middle. The CDR3 has 15 amino acids. CDR1 and CDR2 from the germline V gene are KGHDR and SFDVKD. In nucleotides, the CDR3 is TGTGCCACCAGTGATTTTGGAACAGGGTCCATTGAGCAGTTCTTC. As protein: CATSDFGTGSIEQFF.

The gene calls are TRBV5-1 and TRBJ2-5, with D uncertain. This CDR3 has 13 amino acids. In germline, CDR1 is SGHRS, CDR2 YFSETQ. The V end was cut by 0 bases, the J end by 5 bases, with 8 bases between. CDR3 in DNA: TGCGCCAGCAGCTTGGAAGTGGAGGAGACCCAGTACTTC. This gives the protein CASSLEVEETQYF.

The chain is built from TRBV19 and TRBJ1-1; 8 bases align to TRBD1. V was pared by 5 bases and J by 1 base, with 3 bases of the junction left unmatched. Looked up from germline, CDR1 is LNHDA and CDR2 is SQIVND (reference sequence). The CDR3 is made up of 14 amino acids. This CDR3 reads CASSQGAANTEAFF. The CDR3 DNA is TGTGCCAGTAGTCAGGGGGCTGCGAACACTGAAGCTTTCTTT.